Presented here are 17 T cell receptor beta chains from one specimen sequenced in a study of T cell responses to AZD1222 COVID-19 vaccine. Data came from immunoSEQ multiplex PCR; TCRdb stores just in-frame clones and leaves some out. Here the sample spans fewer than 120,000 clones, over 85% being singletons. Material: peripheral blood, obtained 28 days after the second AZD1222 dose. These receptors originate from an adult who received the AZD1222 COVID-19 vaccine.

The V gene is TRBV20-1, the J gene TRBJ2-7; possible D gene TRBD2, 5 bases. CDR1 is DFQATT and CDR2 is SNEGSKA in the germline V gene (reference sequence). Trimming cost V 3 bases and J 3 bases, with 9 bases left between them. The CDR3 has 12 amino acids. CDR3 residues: CSASRGNYEQYF. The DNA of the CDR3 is TGCAGTGCTAGTCGGGGAAACTACGAGCAGTACTTC.

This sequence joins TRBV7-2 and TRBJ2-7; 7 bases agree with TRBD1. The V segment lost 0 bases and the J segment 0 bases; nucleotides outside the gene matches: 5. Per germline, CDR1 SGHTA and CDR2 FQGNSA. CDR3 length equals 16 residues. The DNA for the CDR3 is TGTGCCAGCAGCTTAGCCGGGACAGTCGTCTCCTACGAGCAGTACTTC. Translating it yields CASSLAGTVVSYEQYF.

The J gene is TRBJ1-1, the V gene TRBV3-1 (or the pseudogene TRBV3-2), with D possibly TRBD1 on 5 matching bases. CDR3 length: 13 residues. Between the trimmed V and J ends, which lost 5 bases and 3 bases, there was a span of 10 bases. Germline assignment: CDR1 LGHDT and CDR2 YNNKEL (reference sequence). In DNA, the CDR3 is TGTGCCAGCAGCATAGGGGCGGACACTGAAGCTTTCTTT. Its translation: CASSIGADTEAFF.

This chain's CDR3 is CASSDDSQPQHF. The CDR3 DNA reads as TGTGCCAGCAGTGACGACAGTCAGCCCCAGCATTTT. The rearrangement links TRBV2 to TRBJ1-5, with D perhaps TRBD1 (5 bases). The CDR3 sequence is 12 residues long. Trimming took off 3 bases at V and 6 bases at J, with 6 bases between the two ends. Germline V gene sequence: CDR1 SNHLY, CDR2 FYNNEI.

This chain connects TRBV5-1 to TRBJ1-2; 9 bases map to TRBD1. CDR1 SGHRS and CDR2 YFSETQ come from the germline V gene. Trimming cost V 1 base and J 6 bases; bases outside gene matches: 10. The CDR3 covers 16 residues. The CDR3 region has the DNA TGCGCCAGCAGCTTGCCTGGACAGGGGCGCAGGCATGGCTACACCTTC. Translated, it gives CASSLPGQGRRHGYTF.

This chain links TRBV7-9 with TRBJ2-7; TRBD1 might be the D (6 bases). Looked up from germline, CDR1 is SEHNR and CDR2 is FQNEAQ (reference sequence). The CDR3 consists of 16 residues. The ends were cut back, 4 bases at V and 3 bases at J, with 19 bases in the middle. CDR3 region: CASSSPSGHRIYEQYF. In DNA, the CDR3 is TGTGCCAGCAGCTCACCCTCGGGACACCGAATCTACGAGCAGTACTTC.

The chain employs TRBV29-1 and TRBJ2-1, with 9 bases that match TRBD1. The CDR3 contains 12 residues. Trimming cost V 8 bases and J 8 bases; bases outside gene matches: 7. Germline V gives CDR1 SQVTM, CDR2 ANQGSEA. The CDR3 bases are TGCAGCATCGGACAGGGGAGGTATGAGCAGTTCTTC. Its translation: CSIGQGRYEQFF.

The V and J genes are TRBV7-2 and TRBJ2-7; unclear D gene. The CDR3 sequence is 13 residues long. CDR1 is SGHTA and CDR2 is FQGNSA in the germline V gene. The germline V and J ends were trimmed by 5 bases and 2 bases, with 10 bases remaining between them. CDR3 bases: TGTGCCAGCAGCCTGTATTATCCCTACGAGCAGTACTTC. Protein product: CASSLYYPYEQYF.

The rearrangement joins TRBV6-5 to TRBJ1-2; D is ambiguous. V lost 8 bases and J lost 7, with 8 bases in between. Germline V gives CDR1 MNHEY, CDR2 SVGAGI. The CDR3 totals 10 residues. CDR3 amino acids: CASYLTGYTF. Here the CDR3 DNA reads TGTGCCAGCTACCTGACTGGCTACACCTTC.

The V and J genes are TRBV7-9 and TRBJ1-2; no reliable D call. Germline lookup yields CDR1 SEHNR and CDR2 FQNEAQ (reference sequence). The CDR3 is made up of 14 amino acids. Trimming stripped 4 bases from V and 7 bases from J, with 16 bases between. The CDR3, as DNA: TGTGCCAGCAGCTCCCGGGTCCGAAAGGCTGGCTACACCTTC. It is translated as CASSSRVRKAGYTF.

CDR3 residues: CATIEALHF. The CDR3 nucleotides read TGTGCCACCATAGAGGCCCTCCACTTT. This chain connects TRBV24-1 to TRBJ1-6; D remains unclear. Germline CDR1 and CDR2: KGHDR and SFDVKD. The CDR3 runs 9 residues. V lost 8 bases and J lost 14, with 6 bases in between.

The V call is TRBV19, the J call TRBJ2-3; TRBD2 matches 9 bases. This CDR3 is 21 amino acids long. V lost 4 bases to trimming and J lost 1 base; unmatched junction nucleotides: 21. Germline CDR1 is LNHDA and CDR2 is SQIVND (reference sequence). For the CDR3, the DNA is TGTGCCAGTAGTAATCCTCGAGCTAGCGGGACCATTGGCGGGGGCACAGATACGCAGTATTTT. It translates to CASSNPRASGTIGGGTDTQYF.

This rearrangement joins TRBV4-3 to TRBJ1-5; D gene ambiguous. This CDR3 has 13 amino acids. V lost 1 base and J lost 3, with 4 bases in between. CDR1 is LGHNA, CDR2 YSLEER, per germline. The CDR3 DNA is TGCGCCAGCAGCCAAGGTATCAATCAGCCCCAGCATTTT. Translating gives CASSQGINQPQHF.

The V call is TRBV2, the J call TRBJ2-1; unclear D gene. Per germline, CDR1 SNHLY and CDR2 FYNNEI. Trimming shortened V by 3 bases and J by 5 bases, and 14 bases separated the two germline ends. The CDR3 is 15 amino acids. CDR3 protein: CASSEWLGQNNEQFF. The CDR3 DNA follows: TGTGCCAGCAGTGAGTGGCTCGGGCAGAACAATGAGCAGTTCTTC.

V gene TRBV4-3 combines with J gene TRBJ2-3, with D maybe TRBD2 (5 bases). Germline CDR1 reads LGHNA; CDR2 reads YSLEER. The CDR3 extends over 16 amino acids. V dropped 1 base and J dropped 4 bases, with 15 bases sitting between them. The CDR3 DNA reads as TGCGCCAGCAGCCAAGTTGCCGGACTTGGGGCAGATACGCAGTATTTT. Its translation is CASSQVAGLGADTQYF.

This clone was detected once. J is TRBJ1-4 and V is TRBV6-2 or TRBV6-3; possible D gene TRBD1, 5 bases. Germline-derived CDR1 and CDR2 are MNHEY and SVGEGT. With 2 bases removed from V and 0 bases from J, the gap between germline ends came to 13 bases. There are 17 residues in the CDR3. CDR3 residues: CASSYGDVFSTNEKLFF. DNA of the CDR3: TGTGCCAGCAGTTACGGGGACGTGTTTTCAACTAATGAAAAACTGTTTTTT.

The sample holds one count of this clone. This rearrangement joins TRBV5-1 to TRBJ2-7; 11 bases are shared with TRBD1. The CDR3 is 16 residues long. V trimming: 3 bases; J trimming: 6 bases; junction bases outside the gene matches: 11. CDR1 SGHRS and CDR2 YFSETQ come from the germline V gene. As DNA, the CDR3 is TGCGCCAGCAGCTCCCGGACAGGGGGCGCGCGGCGCGAGCAGTACTTC. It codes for CASSSRTGGARREQYF.